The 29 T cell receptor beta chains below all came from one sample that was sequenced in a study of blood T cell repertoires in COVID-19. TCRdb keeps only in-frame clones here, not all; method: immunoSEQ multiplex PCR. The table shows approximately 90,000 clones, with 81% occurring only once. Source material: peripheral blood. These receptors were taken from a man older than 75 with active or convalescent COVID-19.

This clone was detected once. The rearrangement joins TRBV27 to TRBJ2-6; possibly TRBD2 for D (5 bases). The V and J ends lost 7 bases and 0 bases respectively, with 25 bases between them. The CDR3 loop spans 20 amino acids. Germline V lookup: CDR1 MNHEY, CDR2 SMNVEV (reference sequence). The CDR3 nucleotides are TGTGCCAGCACGCCCGGGGTTTTAGGGCCGGGGAGCTCTGGGGCCAACGTCCTGACTTTC. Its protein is CASTPGVLGPGSSGANVLTF.

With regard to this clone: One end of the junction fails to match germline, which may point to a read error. The CDR3 sequence is CASSQAESGGLPRF. Written as DNA, the CDR3 is TGCGCCAGCAGCCAGGCTGAGAGCGGGGGTCTGCCGCGTTTT. The chain employs TRBV4-3 and TRBJ2-3; TRBD2 matches 8 bases. This CDR3 has 14 residues. Per the germline V gene, CDR1 is LGHNA and CDR2 is YSLEER.

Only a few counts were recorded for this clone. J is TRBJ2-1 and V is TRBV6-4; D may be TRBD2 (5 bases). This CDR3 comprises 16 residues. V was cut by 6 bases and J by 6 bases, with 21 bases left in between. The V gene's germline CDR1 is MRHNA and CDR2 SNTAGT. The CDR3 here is CASRAPGRADLNEQFF. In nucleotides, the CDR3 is TGTGCCAGCAGGGCCCCGGGAAGGGCAGACCTCAATGAGCAGTTCTTC.

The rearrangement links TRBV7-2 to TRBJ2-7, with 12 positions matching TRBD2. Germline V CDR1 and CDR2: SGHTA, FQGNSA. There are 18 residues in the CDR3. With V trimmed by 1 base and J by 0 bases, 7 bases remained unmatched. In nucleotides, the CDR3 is TGTGCCAGCAGCTTAGGGCGGCTAGCGGGGGGGAGCTCCTACGAGCAGTACTTC. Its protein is CASSLGRLAGGSSYEQYF.

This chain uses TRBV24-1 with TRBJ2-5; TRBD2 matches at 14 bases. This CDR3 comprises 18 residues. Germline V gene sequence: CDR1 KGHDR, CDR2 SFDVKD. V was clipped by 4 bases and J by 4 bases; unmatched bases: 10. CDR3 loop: CATSDHGLAGGDGETQYF. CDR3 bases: TGTGCCACCAGTGACCACGGACTAGCGGGGGGAGATGGAGAGACCCAGTACTTC.

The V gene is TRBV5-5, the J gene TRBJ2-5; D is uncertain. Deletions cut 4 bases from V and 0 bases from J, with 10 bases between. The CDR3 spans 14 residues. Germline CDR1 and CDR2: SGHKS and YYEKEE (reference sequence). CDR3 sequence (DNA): TGTGCCAGCAGCGCCGACTTAAACCAAGAGACCCAGTACTTC. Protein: CASSADLNQETQYF.

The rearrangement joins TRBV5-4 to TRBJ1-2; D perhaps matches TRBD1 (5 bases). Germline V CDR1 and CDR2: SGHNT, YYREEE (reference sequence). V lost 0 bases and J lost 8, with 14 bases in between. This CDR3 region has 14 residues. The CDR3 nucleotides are TGTGCCAGCAGCTTGGTGGGCAGGGTGGAAGGCTACACCTTC. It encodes CASSLVGRVEGYTF.

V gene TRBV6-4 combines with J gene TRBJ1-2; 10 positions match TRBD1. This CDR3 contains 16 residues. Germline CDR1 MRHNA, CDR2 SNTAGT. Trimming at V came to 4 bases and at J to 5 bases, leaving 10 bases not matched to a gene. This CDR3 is CASSVDGTGVDYGYTF. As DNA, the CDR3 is TGTGCCAGCAGTGTGGATGGGACAGGGGTCGATTATGGCTACACCTTC.

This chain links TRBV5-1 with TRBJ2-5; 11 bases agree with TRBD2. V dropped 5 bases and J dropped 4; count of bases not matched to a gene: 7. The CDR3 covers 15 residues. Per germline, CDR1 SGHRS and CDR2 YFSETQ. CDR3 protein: CASRPNSGGAETQYF. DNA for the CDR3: TGCGCCAGCAGACCTAATAGCGGGGGGGCAGAGACCCAGTACTTC.

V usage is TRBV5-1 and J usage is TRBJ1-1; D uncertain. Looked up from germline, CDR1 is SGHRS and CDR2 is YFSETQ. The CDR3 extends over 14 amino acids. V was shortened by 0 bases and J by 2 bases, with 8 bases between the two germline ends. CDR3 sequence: CASSLDGVNTEAFF. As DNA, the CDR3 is TGCGCCAGCAGCTTGGACGGGGTAAACACTGAAGCTTTCTTT.

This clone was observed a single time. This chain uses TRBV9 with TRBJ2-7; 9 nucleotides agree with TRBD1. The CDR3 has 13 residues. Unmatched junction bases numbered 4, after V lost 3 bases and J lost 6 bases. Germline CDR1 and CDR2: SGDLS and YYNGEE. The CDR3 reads CASSAVTGGEQYF. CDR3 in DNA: TGTGCCAGCAGCGCTGTGACAGGGGGCGAGCAGTACTTC.

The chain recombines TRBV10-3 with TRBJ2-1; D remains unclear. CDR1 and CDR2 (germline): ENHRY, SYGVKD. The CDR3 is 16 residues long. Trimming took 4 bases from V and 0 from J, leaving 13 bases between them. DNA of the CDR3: TGTGCCATCAGTGGAACGGGTCGAGGCTCCTACAATGAGCAGTTCTTC. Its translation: CAISGTGRGSYNEQFF.

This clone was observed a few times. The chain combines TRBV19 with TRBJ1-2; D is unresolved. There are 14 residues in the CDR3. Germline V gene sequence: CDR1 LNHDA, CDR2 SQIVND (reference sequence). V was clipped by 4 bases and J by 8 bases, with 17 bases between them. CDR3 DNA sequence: TGTGCCAGTAGTACCACCTTCCAACCGGGGGGCTACACCTTC. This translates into CASSTTFQPGGYTF.

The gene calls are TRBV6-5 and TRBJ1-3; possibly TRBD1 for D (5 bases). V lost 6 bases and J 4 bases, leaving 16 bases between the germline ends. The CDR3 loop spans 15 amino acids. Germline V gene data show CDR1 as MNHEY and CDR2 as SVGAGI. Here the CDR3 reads CASSREAGAGNTIYF. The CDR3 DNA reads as TGTGCCAGCAGCAGGGAGGCGGGCGCCGGAAACACCATATATTTT.

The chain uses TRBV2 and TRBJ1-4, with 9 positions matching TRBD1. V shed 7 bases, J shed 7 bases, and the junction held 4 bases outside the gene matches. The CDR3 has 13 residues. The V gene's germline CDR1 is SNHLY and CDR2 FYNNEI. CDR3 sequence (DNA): TGTGCCAGCAAGGGGACAGGGAGTGAAAAACTGTTTTTT. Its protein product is CASKGTGSEKLFF.

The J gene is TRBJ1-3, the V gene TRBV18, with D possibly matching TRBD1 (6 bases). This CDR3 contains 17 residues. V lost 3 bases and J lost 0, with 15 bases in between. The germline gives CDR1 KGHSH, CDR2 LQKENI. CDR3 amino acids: CASSPRPGTLSGNTIYF. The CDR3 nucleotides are TGTGCCAGCTCACCCCGCCCCGGGACACTCTCTGGAAACACCATATATTTT.

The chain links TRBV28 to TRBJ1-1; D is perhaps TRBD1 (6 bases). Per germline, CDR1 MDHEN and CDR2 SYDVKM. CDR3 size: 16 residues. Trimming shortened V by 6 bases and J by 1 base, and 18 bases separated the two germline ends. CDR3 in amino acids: CASRFGAWGRNTEAFF. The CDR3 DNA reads TGTGCCAGCAGATTTGGGGCATGGGGGCGGAACACTGAAGCTTTCTTT. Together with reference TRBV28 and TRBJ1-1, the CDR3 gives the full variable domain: DVKVTQSSRYLVKRTGEKVFLECVQDMDHENMFWYRQDPGLGLRLIYFSYDVKMKEKGDIPEGYSVSREKKERFSLILESASTNQTSMYLCASRFGAWGRNTEAFFGQGTRLTVV.

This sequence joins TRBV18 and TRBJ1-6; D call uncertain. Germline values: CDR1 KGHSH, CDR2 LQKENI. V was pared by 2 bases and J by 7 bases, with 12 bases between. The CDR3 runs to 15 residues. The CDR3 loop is CASSPSGNANSPLHF. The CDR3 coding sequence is TGTGCCAGCTCACCATCCGGGAACGCCAATTCACCCCTCCACTTT.

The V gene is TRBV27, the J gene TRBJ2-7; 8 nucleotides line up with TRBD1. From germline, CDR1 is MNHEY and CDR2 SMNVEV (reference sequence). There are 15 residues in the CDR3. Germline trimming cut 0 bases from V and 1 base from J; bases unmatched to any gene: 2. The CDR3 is CASSLSRTGSYEQYF. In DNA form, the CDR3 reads TGTGCCAGCAGTTTATCGAGGACAGGGTCCTACGAGCAGTACTTC.

The CDR3 DNA reads TGTGCCAGTAGTCCTCGCTCCGACGGGGGGACCCAGTACTTC. Translating gives CASSPRSDGGTQYF. The chain employs TRBV19 and TRBJ2-5, with a tentative D call TRBD2 (6 bases). The germline CDR1 and CDR2 sequences are LNHDA and SQIVND (reference sequence). Trimming took 5 bases from V and 7 from J, leaving 17 bases between them. The CDR3 sequence is 14 residues long.

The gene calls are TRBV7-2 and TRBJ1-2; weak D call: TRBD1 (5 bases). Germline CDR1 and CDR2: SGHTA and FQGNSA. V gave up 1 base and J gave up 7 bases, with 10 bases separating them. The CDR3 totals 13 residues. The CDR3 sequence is CASSLGTRRGYTF. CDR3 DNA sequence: TGTGCCAGCAGCTTAGGGACAAGACGTGGCTACACCTTC.

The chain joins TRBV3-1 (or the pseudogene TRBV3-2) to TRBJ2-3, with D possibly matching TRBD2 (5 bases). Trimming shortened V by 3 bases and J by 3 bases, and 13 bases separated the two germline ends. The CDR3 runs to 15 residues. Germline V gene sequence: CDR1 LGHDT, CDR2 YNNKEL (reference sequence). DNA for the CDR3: TGTGCCAGCAGCCAGAGGACCCAGCGGACAGATACGCAGTATTTT. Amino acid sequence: CASSQRTQRTDTQYF.

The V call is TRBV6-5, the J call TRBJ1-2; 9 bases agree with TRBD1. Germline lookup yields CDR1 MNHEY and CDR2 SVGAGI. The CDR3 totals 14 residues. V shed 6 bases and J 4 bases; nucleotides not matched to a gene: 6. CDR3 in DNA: TGTGCCAGCAGGTGGACAGGGGAAATCTATGGCTACACCTTC. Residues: CASRWTGEIYGYTF.

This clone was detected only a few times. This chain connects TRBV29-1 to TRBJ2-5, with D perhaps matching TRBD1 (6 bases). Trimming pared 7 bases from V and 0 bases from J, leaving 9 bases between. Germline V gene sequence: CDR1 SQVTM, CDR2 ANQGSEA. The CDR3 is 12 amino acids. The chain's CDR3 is CSARDNQETQYF. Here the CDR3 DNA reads TGCAGCGCTCGGGACAACCAAGAGACCCAGTACTTC.

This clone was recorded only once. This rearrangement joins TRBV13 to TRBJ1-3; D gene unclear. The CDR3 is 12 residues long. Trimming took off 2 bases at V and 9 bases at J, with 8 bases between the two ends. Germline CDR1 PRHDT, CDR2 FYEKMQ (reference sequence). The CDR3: CASSLPGFTIYF. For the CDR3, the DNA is TGTGCCAGCAGCTTACCAGGCTTCACCATATATTTT.

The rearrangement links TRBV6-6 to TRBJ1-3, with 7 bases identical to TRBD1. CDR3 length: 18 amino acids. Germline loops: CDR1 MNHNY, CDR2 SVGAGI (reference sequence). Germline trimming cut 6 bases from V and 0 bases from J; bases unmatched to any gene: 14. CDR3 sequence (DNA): TGTGCCAGCAGCCGAACCCGGGGACAGCCAATCTCTGGAAACACCATATATTTT. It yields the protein CASSRTRGQPISGNTIYF.

The CDR3 DNA sequence: TGTGCCAGCAGCCCCGGACAGGGGGCGATCTATGGCTACACCTTC. Translation: CASSPGQGAIYGYTF. The chain employs TRBV7-9 and TRBJ1-2, with TRBD1 matching over 11 bases. Germline lookup yields CDR1 SEHNR and CDR2 FQNEAQ (reference sequence). The CDR3 is 15 residues long. The V segment lost 5 bases and the J segment 4 bases; nucleotides outside the gene matches: 6.

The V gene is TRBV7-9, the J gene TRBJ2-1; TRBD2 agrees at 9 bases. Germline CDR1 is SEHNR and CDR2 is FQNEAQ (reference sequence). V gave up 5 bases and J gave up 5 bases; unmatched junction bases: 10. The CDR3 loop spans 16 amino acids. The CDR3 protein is CASSAGGAGGHNEQFF. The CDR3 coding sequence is TGTGCCAGCAGCGCCGGGGGCGCGGGGGGGCACAATGAGCAGTTCTTC.

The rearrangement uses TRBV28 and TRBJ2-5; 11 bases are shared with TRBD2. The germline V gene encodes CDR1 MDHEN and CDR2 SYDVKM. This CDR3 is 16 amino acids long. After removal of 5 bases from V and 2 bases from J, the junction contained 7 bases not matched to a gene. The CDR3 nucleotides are TGTGCCAGCAGTCCAAGCCGACTAGCGGGGCAAGAGACCCAGTACTTC. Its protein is CASSPSRLAGQETQYF. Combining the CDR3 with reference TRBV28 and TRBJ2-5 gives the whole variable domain DVKVTQSSRYLVKRTGEKVFLECVQDMDHENMFWYRQDPGLGLRLIYFSYDVKMKEKGDIPEGYSVSREKKERFSLILESASTNQTSMYLCASSPSRLAGQETQYFGPGTRLLVL.